The source of this TCR beta chain is a study of Ad26.COV2.S vaccination and SARS-CoV-2 variants. V was clipped by 4 bases and J by 4 bases, with 7 bases between them. The CDR3 extends over 12 amino acids. Germline-derived CDR1 and CDR2 are LGHNA and YNFKEQ. Treatment defined: around 19 received Ad26.COV2.S at low or high dose, single or two shots; several received placebo; per-sample allocation not given. It was on day 63 after the first vaccine or placebo injection that samples were taken. The protocol was immunoSEQ multiplex PCR, while the TCRdb copy is restricted to in-frame clones and leaves out a portion. The top ten hold over 1.3% of the sample, which has about 680,000 clones, 89% seen once.

The chain joins TRBV4-2 to TRBJ1-2; D uncertain. This receptor was taken from a person aged 18-60 years who received the Ad26.COV2.S COVID-19 vaccine or a placebo. The sequenced sample was peripheral blood, obtained in a trial of Ad26.COV2.S vaccine versus placebo. CDR3: CASSLSGYGYTF. CDR3 DNA sequence: TGTGCCAGCAGCCTCTCCGGCTATGGCTACACCTTC.